The following is a T cell receptor beta chain sequence with its context. Assay used: immunoSEQ multiplex PCR; TCRdb lists only in-frame clones, some missing. Of around 99,000 clones listed, 85% to 90% were seen once; the top ten hold roughly 18%. These data belong to a study of control samples from healthy donors and cancer patients. This CDR3 is 12 amino acids long. V lost 5 bases, J lost 9 bases, and 11 bases lay in between. The germline gives CDR1 SGHTA, CDR2 FQGNSA. V usage is TRBV7-2 and J usage is TRBJ2-1; a weak D match, TRBD2 (5 bases). The sequence was obtained from a woman aged 45 to 65 in good health. Specimen: blood. The CDR3, as DNA: TGTGCCAGCAGCCCACCTAGCACTGAGCAGTTCTTC. The encoded protein is CASSPPSTEQFF.